This is a list of T cell receptor beta chains from one sample in a study of OX40 agonist ivuxolimab in advanced cancers. Assay used: immunoSEQ multiplex PCR; TCRdb lists only in-frame clones, some missing. The sample carries about 21,000 clones, nearly 85% recorded once. The sequences come from CD4+ or CD8+ T cells sorted from blood, collected in a trial of the OX40 agonist ivuxolimab. Source of these receptors: an adult with an advanced solid tumor such as melanoma, head and neck, liver or kidney cancer. Each CDR3 is given with its conserved first and last residue. The D gene is left open where the match is weak. Size values are once, few and many counts, or a class for expanded clones, and some rows have none.

D gene: TRBD1; J gene: TRBJ1-1; clone size: .; V gene: TRBV7-9; CDR3 protein: CASILSGGQGNTEAFF; CDR3 DNA: TGTGCCAGCATCCTGAGTGGGGGACAGGGAAACACTGAAGCTTTCTTT
D gene: TRBD2; J gene: TRBJ2-3; clone size: .; V gene: TRBV28; CDR3 protein: CASSPAGREGLTDTQYF; CDR3 DNA: TGTGCCAGCTCTCCCGCGGGCAGGGAGGGACTCACAGATACGCAGTATTTT
D gene: .; J gene: TRBJ2-7; clone size: .; V gene: TRBV29-1; CDR3 protein: CSVEDTGSYEQYF; CDR3 DNA: TGCAGCGTTGAAGATACGGGATCCTACGAGCAGTACTTC
D gene: .; J gene: TRBJ2-7; clone size: .; V gene: TRBV10-2; CDR3 protein: CATNTLANYEQYF; CDR3 DNA: TGCGCCACTAACACGTTGGCGAATTACGAGCAGTACTTC
D gene: .; J gene: TRBJ2-7; clone size: .; V gene: TRBV6-1; CDR3 protein: CASSYTGTGDEQYF; CDR3 DNA: TGTGCCAGCAGTTATACCGGGACCGGGGACGAGCAGTACTTC
D gene: .; J gene: TRBJ1-5; clone size: once; V gene: TRBV6-1; CDR3 protein: CASSVGDNQPQHF; CDR3 DNA: TGTGCCAGCAGTGTCGGGGACAATCAGCCCCAGCATTTT
D gene: .; J gene: TRBJ2-1; clone size: .; V gene: TRBV6-4; CDR3 protein: CASSLSSRAYEQFF; CDR3 DNA: TGTGCCAGCAGTTTGTCTAGTCGGGCCTATGAGCAGTTCTTC
D gene: .; J gene: TRBJ2-2; clone size: .; V gene: TRBV7-6; CDR3 protein: CASSSKRAVNTGELFF; CDR3 DNA: TGTGCCAGCAGCTCTAAGAGGGCGGTGAACACCGGGGAGCTGTTTTTT
D gene: .; J gene: TRBJ2-5; clone size: .; V gene: TRBV4-1; CDR3 protein: CASSQILQETQYF; CDR3 DNA: TGCGCCAGCAGCCAAATACTCCAAGAGACCCAGTACTTC
D gene: TRBD1; J gene: TRBJ1-2; clone size: .; V gene: TRBV6-1; CDR3 protein: CASVGGTAYGYTF; CDR3 DNA: TGTGCCAGCGTCGGGGGGACAGCCTATGGCTACACCTTC
D gene: .; J gene: TRBJ2-5; clone size: once; V gene: TRBV5-3; CDR3 protein: CARSCQETQYF; CDR3 DNA: TGTGCCAGAAGCTGCCAAGAGACCCAGTACTTC
D gene: TRBD1; J gene: TRBJ1-5; clone size: .; V gene: TRBV11-2; CDR3 protein: CASSLDRVRGDQPQHF; CDR3 DNA: TGTGCCAGCAGCTTAGATAGAGTCAGGGGGGATCAGCCCCAGCATTTT
D gene: .; J gene: TRBJ2-2; clone size: .; V gene: TRBV11-2; CDR3 protein: CASSPYGSGTGELFF; CDR3 DNA: TGTGCCAGCAGCCCCTACGGGAGTGGGACCGGGGAGCTGTTTTTT
D gene: .; J gene: TRBJ2-7; clone size: .; V gene: TRBV7-2; CDR3 protein: CASSSSPLVNEQYF; CDR3 DNA: TGTGCCAGCAGCTCAAGCCCCCTGGTAAACGAGCAGTACTTC
D gene: .; J gene: TRBJ2-5; clone size: .; V gene: TRBV10-3; CDR3 protein: CAISASIQETQYF; CDR3 DNA: TGTGCCATCAGTGCCTCGATCCAAGAGACCCAGTACTTC
D gene: .; J gene: TRBJ1-2; clone size: medium-sized; V gene: TRBV27; CDR3 protein: CASSSQGPYGYTF; CDR3 DNA: TGTGCCAGCAGTTCTCAGGGTCCCTATGGCTACACCTTC
D gene: .; J gene: TRBJ1-3; clone size: .; V gene: TRBV5-6; CDR3 protein: CASSLIAGVSGNTIYF; CDR3 DNA: TGTGCCAGCAGCCTTATTGCAGGGGTCTCTGGAAACACCATATATTTT
D gene: .; J gene: TRBJ2-1; clone size: once; V gene: TRBV7-9; CDR3 protein: CASSPGYNEQFF; CDR3 DNA: TGTGCCAGCAGCCCAGGGTACAATGAGCAGTTCTTC
D gene: .; J gene: TRBJ2-7; clone size: once; V gene: TRBV11-2; CDR3 protein: CASSYQRWSYEQYF; CDR3 DNA: TGTGCCAGCAGCTACCAGCGTTGGTCCTACGAGCAGTACTTC
D gene: .; J gene: TRBJ2-5; clone size: .; V gene: TRBV15; CDR3 protein: CATSTLRRETQYF; CDR3 DNA: TGTGCCACCAGCACCTTGAGGCGAGAGACCCAGTACTTC
D gene: TRBD2; J gene: TRBJ2-7; clone size: .; V gene: TRBV7-9; CDR3 protein: CASSLGTRVYEQYF; CDR3 DNA: TGTGCCAGCAGCTTGGGGACTAGGGTCTACGAGCAGTACTTC
D gene: .; J gene: TRBJ1-6; clone size: .; V gene: TRBV30; CDR3 protein: CAWSVPQTLHF; CDR3 DNA: TGTGCCTGGAGTGTACCCCAGACACTCCACTTT
D gene: TRBD1; J gene: TRBJ2-2; clone size: few; V gene: TRBV14; CDR3 protein: CASSQGRTGYTGELFF; CDR3 DNA: TGTGCCAGCAGCCAAGGTCGGACAGGGTACACCGGGGAGCTGTTTTTT
D gene: .; J gene: TRBJ2-1; clone size: .; V gene: TRBV13; CDR3 protein: CASSPYPEGINNEQFF; CDR3 DNA: TGTGCCAGCAGCCCCTACCCGGAGGGCATTAACAATGAGCAGTTCTTC
D gene: .; J gene: TRBJ2-6; clone size: .; V gene: TRBV5-1; CDR3 protein: CASRQGGGANVLTF; CDR3 DNA: TGCGCCAGCCGGCAGGGGGGTGGGGCCAACGTCCTGACTTTC
D gene: TRBD1; J gene: TRBJ2-7; clone size: .; V gene: TRBV7-9; CDR3 protein: CASSPRDRGVEQYF; CDR3 DNA: TGTGCCAGCAGTCCCCGGGACAGGGGGGTCGAGCAGTACTTC
D gene: TRBD2; J gene: TRBJ2-3; clone size: .; V gene: TRBV28; CDR3 protein: CASAGGRADTQYF; CDR3 DNA: TGTGCCAGCGCCGGGGGGAGGGCAGATACGCAGTATTTT
D gene: .; J gene: TRBJ1-2; clone size: .; V gene: TRBV30; CDR3 protein: CAWSVQPNYGYTF; CDR3 DNA: TGTGCCTGGAGTGTACAGCCTAACTATGGCTACACCTTC
D gene: .; J gene: TRBJ1-4; clone size: .; V gene: TRBV27; CDR3 protein: CASSGGGGNEKLFF; CDR3 DNA: TGTGCCAGCAGTGGGGGGGGAGGTAATGAAAAACTGTTTTTT
D gene: .; J gene: TRBJ2-5; clone size: .; V gene: TRBV2; CDR3 protein: CASSDIGGVETQYF; CDR3 DNA: TGTGCCAGCAGTGACATTGGGGGAGTGGAGACCCAGTACTTC
D gene: .; J gene: TRBJ2-5; clone size: .; V gene: TRBV7-6; CDR3 protein: CASSLVLGETQYF; CDR3 DNA: TGTGCCAGCAGCTTAGTCCTGGGAGAGACCCAGTACTTC
D gene: TRBD2; J gene: TRBJ2-7; clone size: few; V gene: TRBV13; CDR3 protein: CASSGAGREQYF; CDR3 DNA: TGTGCCAGCAGCGGAGCGGGGAGAGAGCAGTACTTC
D gene: .; J gene: TRBJ2-7; clone size: .; V gene: TRBV13; CDR3 protein: CASSLGGPGEQYF; CDR3 DNA: TGTGCCAGCAGCTTAGGGGGCCCGGGCGAGCAGTACTTC
D gene: .; J gene: TRBJ2-6; clone size: once; V gene: TRBV7-5; CDR3 protein: CARTSRQSRANILTF; CDR3 DNA: TGTGCCAGAACAAGTAGACAAAGTCGGGCCAACATCCTGACTTTC
D gene: .; J gene: TRBJ2-7; clone size: .; V gene: TRBV6-5; CDR3 protein: CASSKQGGSYEQYF; CDR3 DNA: TGTGCCAGCAGTAAACAGGGGGGGAGCTACGAGCAGTACTTC
D gene: TRBD1; J gene: TRBJ1-3; clone size: .; V gene: TRBV6-1; CDR3 protein: CASSRRVQGANTIYF; CDR3 DNA: TGTGCCAGCAGTAGGAGGGTACAGGGGGCGAACACCATATATTTT
D gene: .; J gene: TRBJ1-2; clone size: .; V gene: TRBV28; CDR3 protein: CASSPGAPFYGYTF; CDR3 DNA: TGTGCCAGCAGCCCGGGTGCCCCATTCTATGGCTACACCTTC
D gene: TRBD1; J gene: TRBJ2-4; clone size: once; V gene: TRBV4-1; CDR3 protein: CASSQPTGTGLAKNIQYF; CDR3 DNA: TGCGCCAGCAGCCAACCGACCGGGACAGGGCTAGCCAAAAACATTCAGTACTTC
D gene: .; J gene: TRBJ2-7; clone size: .; V gene: TRBV7-6; CDR3 protein: CASSSGRADEQYF; CDR3 DNA: TGTGCCAGCAGTTCCGGGAGAGCGGACGAGCAGTACTTC
D gene: .; J gene: TRBJ2-7; clone size: .; V gene: TRBV6-1; CDR3 protein: CASSGPGHQRRYEQYF; CDR3 DNA: TGTGCCAGCAGTGGTCCGGGACACCAAAGGCGCTACGAGCAGTACTTC
D gene: .; J gene: TRBJ2-7; clone size: .; V gene: TRBV11-2; CDR3 protein: CASSLGLGELFEQYF; CDR3 DNA: TGTGCCAGCAGCTTAGGTCTCGGGGAATTGTTCGAGCAGTACTTC
D gene: .; J gene: TRBJ2-2; clone size: once; V gene: TRBV18; CDR3 protein: CASSPGTGELFF; CDR3 DNA: TGTGCCAGCTCCCCGGGCACCGGGGAGCTGTTTTTT
D gene: TRBD1; J gene: TRBJ1-5; clone size: .; V gene: TRBV27; CDR3 protein: CASSLKGTANQPQHF; CDR3 DNA: TGTGCCAGCAGTTTAAAGGGGACAGCGAATCAGCCCCAGCATTTT
D gene: .; J gene: TRBJ1-4; clone size: .; V gene: TRBV19; CDR3 protein: CASSSRTAGNEKLFF; CDR3 DNA: TGTGCCAGTAGCTCTCGGACAGCGGGTAATGAAAAACTGTTTTTT
D gene: TRBD1; J gene: TRBJ2-3; clone size: once; V gene: TRBV28; CDR3 protein: CASSSLDRGLSDTQYF; CDR3 DNA: TGTGCCAGCAGTTCATTAGACAGGGGGCTGTCAGATACGCAGTATTTT
D gene: .; J gene: TRBJ1-2; clone size: few; V gene: TRBV5-4; CDR3 protein: CASTPGRENYGYTF; CDR3 DNA: TGTGCCAGCACCCCAGGACGGGAAAACTATGGCTACACCTTC
D gene: TRBD1; J gene: TRBJ2-6; clone size: .; V gene: TRBV6-6; CDR3 protein: CASREGQGIGVLTF; CDR3 DNA: TGTGCCAGCAGAGAGGGACAGGGAATAGGCGTCCTGACTTTC
D gene: .; J gene: TRBJ2-3; clone size: once; V gene: TRBV7-9; CDR3 protein: CASSSARGTDTQYF; CDR3 DNA: TGTGCCAGCTCCTCCGCGAGGGGCACAGATACGCAGTATTTT
D gene: TRBD2; J gene: TRBJ2-1; clone size: .; V gene: TRBV30; CDR3 protein: CAWGSGVSYNEQFF; CDR3 DNA: TGTGCCTGGGGGAGCGGGGTGTCCTACAATGAGCAGTTCTTC
D gene: TRBD2; J gene: TRBJ2-7; clone size: .; V gene: TRBV29-1; CDR3 protein: CSVEGLAGAYEQYF; CDR3 DNA: TGCAGCGTTGAAGGGCTAGCGGGGGCATACGAGCAGTACTTC
D gene: TRBD2; J gene: TRBJ2-1; clone size: .; V gene: TRBV5-1; CDR3 protein: CASSLGSGRASEQFF; CDR3 DNA: TGCGCCAGCAGCTTGGGGAGCGGGAGGGCCTCTGAGCAGTTCTTC
D gene: TRBD1; J gene: TRBJ1-5; clone size: .; V gene: TRBV29-1; CDR3 protein: CSVGPGDRGRNNQPQHF; CDR3 DNA: TGCAGCGTTGGGCCGGGGGACAGGGGGAGGAACAATCAGCCCCAGCATTTT
D gene: .; J gene: TRBJ2-7; clone size: .; V gene: TRBV5-6; CDR3 protein: CASSLSREQYF; CDR3 DNA: TGTGCCAGCAGCTTATCGAGGGAGCAGTACTTC
D gene: .; J gene: TRBJ1-2; clone size: .; V gene: TRBV20-1; CDR3 protein: CSARVTGGYTF; CDR3 DNA: TGCAGTGCTAGAGTTACGGGGGGCTACACCTTC